Each of the 4 T cell receptor beta chains below was sequenced from the same sample in a study of technical replicates of blood from several donors. The data were produced by immunoSEQ multiplex PCR, yet TCRdb's version contains in-frame clones alone and is incomplete. The data show around 50,000 clones, with more than 85% seen just once and 3.9% held by the top ten. The sample comprised PBMCs. These receptors were taken from a human donor in good health. Some clones in this sample may be carry-over from other donors' samples.

The genes are TRBV30 and TRBJ1-2; a weak D match, TRBD1 (5 bases). Trimming removed 0 bases at V and 8 bases at J, with 19 bases between. This CDR3 is 15 amino acids long. Germline V lookup: CDR1 GTSNPN, CDR2 SVGIG (reference sequence). CDR3 sequence reads: CAWSVQFSGVEGYTF. In DNA form, the CDR3 reads TGTGCCTGGAGTGTACAGTTTTCGGGGGTCGAGGGCTACACCTTC.

This clone has only a few counts. The rearrangement uses TRBV6-4 and TRBJ2-1, with D maybe TRBD2 (7 bases). Germline loops: CDR1 MRHNA, CDR2 SNTAGT. V shed 3 bases and J shed 3 bases, with 9 bases lying between them. The CDR3 is made up of 14 amino acids. CDR3 coding DNA: TGTGCCAGCAGTGAAGGGGGGGACTACAATGAGCAGTTCTTC. This codes for CASSEGGDYNEQFF.

This chain uses TRBV4-1 with TRBJ2-7; possible D gene TRBD1, 6 bases. This CDR3 has 14 amino acids. V lost 6 bases and J lost 6, with 18 bases in between. The germline gives CDR1 MGHRA, CDR2 YSYEKL. The DNA of the CDR3 is TGCGCCAGCAGTGTCCGGGACACGAGCCCCGAGCAGTACTTC. Amino acids: CASSVRDTSPEQYF.

The CDR3 DNA reads TGCGCCAGCAGCTTAACTAGCGGGTTGGATACGCAGTATTTT. Residues: CASSLTSGLDTQYF. This chain joins TRBV5-1 and TRBJ2-3; TRBD2 matches at 9 bases. Germline V lookup: CDR1 SGHRS, CDR2 YFSETQ. The CDR3 length is 14 residues. The V and J ends lost 2 bases and 6 bases, in that order; junction bases with no gene match: 4.